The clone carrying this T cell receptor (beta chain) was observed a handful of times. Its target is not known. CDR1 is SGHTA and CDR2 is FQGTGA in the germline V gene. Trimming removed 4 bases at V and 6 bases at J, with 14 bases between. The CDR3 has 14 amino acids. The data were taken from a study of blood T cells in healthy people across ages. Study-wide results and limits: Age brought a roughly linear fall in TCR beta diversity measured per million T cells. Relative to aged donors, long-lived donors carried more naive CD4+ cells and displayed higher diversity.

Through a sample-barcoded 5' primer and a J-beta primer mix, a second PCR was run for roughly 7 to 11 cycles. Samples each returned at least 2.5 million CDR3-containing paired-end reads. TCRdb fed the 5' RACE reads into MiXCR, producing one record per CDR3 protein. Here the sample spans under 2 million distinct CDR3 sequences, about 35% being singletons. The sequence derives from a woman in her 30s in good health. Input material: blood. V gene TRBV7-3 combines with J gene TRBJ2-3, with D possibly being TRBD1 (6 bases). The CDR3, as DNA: TGTGCCAGCAGCTCACCTGGACAGATGGATACGCAGTATTTT. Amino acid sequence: CASSSPGQMDTQYF.